The 26 T cell receptor beta chains in this list originate from one sample, sequenced in a study of cytomegalovirus exposure and HLA in healthy donors. Generated by immunoSEQ multiplex PCR, the TCRdb table keeps only in-frame clones and is missing some. The table records roughly 150,000 clones, roughly 89% of them present only once. What was sequenced was PBMCs. Receptors originate from a woman in her late teens or twenties in good health and CMV-seropositive.

This sequence joins TRBV29-1 and TRBJ1-6, with 7 bases matching TRBD1. The CDR3 contains 13 residues. J gave up 6 bases and V 6 bases, and 5 bases lay outside the gene matches. CDR1 and CDR2 (germline): SQVTM, ANQGSEA. This chain's CDR3 is CSVRTGPNSPLHF. As DNA, the CDR3 is TGCAGCGTCAGGACAGGACCTAATTCACCCCTCCACTTT.

This rearrangement joins TRBV13 to TRBJ2-5, with 7 bases fitting TRBD1. Germline V gives CDR1 PRHDT, CDR2 FYEKMQ (reference sequence). CDR3 length equals 14 residues. The J segment lost 2 bases and the V segment lost 2 bases, leaving 2 bases of the junction unmatched. CDR3 loop: CASSLTGVQETQYF. The CDR3 DNA reads as TGTGCCAGCAGCTTAACAGGGGTTCAAGAGACCCAGTACTTC.

The rearrangement uses TRBV10-3 and TRBJ2-3; tentative D call: TRBD2 (6 bases). The germline V and J ends were trimmed by 0 bases and 2 bases, with 9 bases remaining between them. The germline CDR1 and CDR2 sequences are ENHRY and SYGVKD. This CDR3 contains 15 residues. This CDR3 is CAISESPDYTDTQYF. Here the CDR3 DNA reads TGTGCCATCAGTGAGTCACCGGACTACACAGATACGCAGTATTTT.

The chain recombines TRBV7-6 with TRBJ2-1; TRBD1 matches at 9 bases. The germline CDR1 and CDR2 sequences are SGHVS and FNYEAQ. The CDR3 has 17 amino acids. V lost 5 bases and J lost 5; bases outside the gene matches: 13. CDR3 region: CASSLRRGTGSNNEQFF. CDR3 DNA: TGTGCCAGCAGCCTACGCCGAGGGACAGGGTCTAACAATGAGCAGTTCTTC.

The chain uses TRBV5-1 and TRBJ1-2, with TRBD1 as a possible D gene (5 bases). The length of the CDR3 is 14 residues. Germline V gene sequence: CDR1 SGHRS, CDR2 YFSETQ. The ends were cut back, 0 bases at V and 7 bases at J, with 13 bases in the middle. The CDR3 is CASSLGAGGGGYTF. The CDR3 region has the DNA TGCGCCAGCAGCTTGGGGGCCGGGGGTGGTGGCTACACCTTC.

This clone has just a few counts. The chain joins TRBV25-1 to TRBJ1-4; D is unresolved. CDR1 MGHDK and CDR2 SYGVNS come from the germline V gene. With 4 bases removed from V and 8 bases from J, the gap between germline ends came to 2 bases. The CDR3 has 10 residues. The CDR3 protein is CASSAEKLFF. The CDR3 bases are TGTGCCAGCAGTGCGGAAAAACTGTTTTTT.

J is TRBJ2-1 and V is TRBV7-6; no clear D gene. Germline CDR1 is SGHVS and CDR2 is FNYEAQ. Trimming removed 0 bases at V and 8 bases at J, with 5 bases between. This CDR3 spans 12 amino acids. The CDR3 DNA is TGTGCCAGCAGCTTAGCGTTCGATGAGCAGTTCTTC. This codes for CASSLAFDEQFF.

The chain uses TRBV4-3 and TRBJ2-2, with D possibly matching TRBD2 (5 bases). CDR3 length equals 17 residues. Between the trimmed V and J ends, which lost 2 bases and 2 bases, there was a span of 15 bases. Germline CDR1 is LGHNA and CDR2 is YSLEER. Written as DNA, the CDR3 is TGCGCCAGCAGCCAAAGTGGAGCGGCTGTCAACACCGGGGAGCTGTTTTTT. This sequence encodes CASSQSGAAVNTGELFF.

This sequence joins TRBV7-3 and TRBJ2-2, with 7 bases fitting TRBD1. The V gene's germline CDR1 is SGHTA and CDR2 FQGTGA. CDR3 length equals 16 residues. Trimming removed 5 bases from V and 2 bases from J; junction bases left unmatched: 8. The CDR3 region has the DNA TGTGCCAGCAGCAAACACAGGGGTATTAACACCGGGGAGCTGTTTTTT. Translation: CASSKHRGINTGELFF.

The chain combines TRBV7-2 with TRBJ2-3; 9 bases map to TRBD2. The ends lost 3 bases at V and 4 bases at J; junction bases unmatched: 2. The CDR3 runs to 14 residues. Germline CDR1 and CDR2: SGHTA and FQGNSA. The CDR3 here is CASSFSGGPDTQYF. Written as DNA, the CDR3 is TGTGCCAGCAGCTTCAGCGGGGGGCCAGATACGCAGTATTTT.

The genes are TRBV6-6 and TRBJ2-7; 7 bases are a match to TRBD1. CDR1 and CDR2 from the germline V gene are MNHNY and SVGAGI (reference sequence). The J segment lost 2 bases and the V segment lost 2 bases, leaving 6 bases of the junction unmatched. The CDR3 is made up of 15 amino acids. CDR3 sequence reads: CASSYTGTVTYEQYF. In nucleotides, the CDR3 is TGTGCCAGCAGTTACACCGGGACAGTCACCTACGAGCAGTACTTC.

The rearrangement joins TRBV7-2 to TRBJ2-1; TRBD2 aligns across 14 bases. The CDR3 consists of 16 residues. Germline CDR1 is SGHTA and CDR2 is FQGNSA. V lost 2 bases to trimming and J lost 9 bases; unmatched junction nucleotides: 6. CDR3 loop: CASSLRTSGRFGEQFF. In DNA form, the CDR3 reads TGTGCCAGCAGCTTAAGGACTAGCGGGAGGTTTGGTGAGCAGTTCTTC.

This chain uses TRBV13 with TRBJ1-1; D unclear. Germline loops: CDR1 PRHDT, CDR2 FYEKMQ (reference sequence). V lost 3 bases and J 0 bases, leaving 8 bases between the germline ends. The CDR3 consists of 14 residues. The CDR3 spells CASSFGVVNTEAFF. For the CDR3, the DNA is TGTGCCAGCAGCTTCGGGGTCGTGAACACTGAAGCTTTCTTT. Looking up the rest from reference TRBV13 and TRBJ1-1 gives the full variable domain: AAGVIQSPRHLIKEKRETATLKCYPIPRHDTVYWYQQGPGQDPQFLISFYEKMQSDKGSIPDRFSAQQFSDYHSELNMSSLELGDSALYFCASSFGVVNTEAFFGQGTRLTVV.

The V gene is TRBV30, the J gene TRBJ2-6, with D perhaps TRBD2 (5 bases). Trimming stripped 1 base from V and 1 base from J, with 5 bases between. The CDR3 is made up of 14 amino acids. In germline, CDR1 is GTSNPN, CDR2 SVGIG (reference sequence). CDR3 protein: CAWSAGSGANVLTF. In DNA, the CDR3 is TGTGCCTGGAGTGCGGGATCTGGGGCCAACGTCCTGACTTTC.

The DNA for the CDR3 is TGTGCCAGCAGCCGCCAGGTGGCTGGGGCCAACGTCCTGACTTTC. Encoded protein: CASSRQVAGANVLTF. This sequence joins TRBV6-5 and TRBJ2-6; D unclear. The length of the CDR3 is 15 residues. V dropped 6 bases and J dropped 2 bases, with 11 bases sitting between them. In germline, CDR1 is MNHEY, CDR2 SVGAGI.

The chain couples TRBV30 to TRBJ2-2; D is perhaps TRBD2 (5 bases). The CDR3 is 13 residues long. CDR1 and CDR2 from the germline V gene are GTSNPN and SVGIG (reference sequence). Trimming took off 0 bases at V and 10 bases at J, with 12 bases between the two ends. The CDR3 sequence: CAWSVLTGKELFF. DNA of the CDR3: TGTGCCTGGAGTGTATTGACGGGGAAGGAGCTGTTTTTT.

CDR3 region: CASSAPGTSNEKLFF. In DNA, the CDR3 is TGTGCCAGCAGTGCCCCCGGGACATCTAATGAAAAACTGTTTTTT. This rearrangement joins TRBV28 to TRBJ1-4; the D gene is possibly TRBD1 (6 bases). The CDR3 spans 15 residues. Trimming took off 5 bases at V and 3 bases at J, with 13 bases between the two ends. The germline CDR1 and CDR2 sequences are MDHEN and SYDVKM.

This sequence joins TRBV10-3 and TRBJ2-3; D unclear. This CDR3 is 15 amino acids long. V was clipped by 4 bases and J by 0 bases, with 11 bases between them. CDR1 and CDR2 (germline): ENHRY, SYGVKD. In DNA, the CDR3 is TGTGCCATCAGTGGTGGGCAGTCTAGCACAGATACGCAGTATTTT. This sequence encodes CAISGGQSSTDTQYF.

The rearrangement links TRBV4-1 to TRBJ2-7; 14 bases are a match to TRBD2. Germline V gene lookup returns CDR1 MGHRA and CDR2 YSYEKL. Trimming took 1 base from V and 4 from J; bases not matched to a gene: 3. This CDR3 region has 16 residues. The CDR3 loop is CASSQGGLAGAYEQYF. The CDR3 DNA reads TGCGCCAGCAGCCAAGGGGGACTAGCGGGAGCGTACGAGCAGTACTTC.

The genes are TRBV30 and TRBJ2-3; D not resolved. With 2 bases removed from V and 2 bases from J, the gap between germline ends came to 8 bases. The CDR3 is made up of 13 amino acids. The germline V gene encodes CDR1 GTSNPN and CDR2 SVGIG (reference sequence). The chain's CDR3 is CAWSTDNTDTQYF. The CDR3 region has the DNA TGTGCCTGGAGTACCGACAACACAGATACGCAGTATTTT.

This clone showed up just once. The rearrangement joins TRBV7-2 to TRBJ2-5, with 8 bases lining up with TRBD2. Trimming cost V 5 bases and J 6 bases; bases outside gene matches: 8. Germline assignment: CDR1 SGHTA and CDR2 FQGNSA. The length of the CDR3 is 14 residues. In DNA form, the CDR3 reads TGTGCCAGCAGCCTAGTGTCTAGCGGGCAGACCCAGTACTTC. This translates into CASSLVSSGQTQYF.

This chain links TRBV4-3 with TRBJ2-6; the match to TRBD1 covers 8 bases. Germline CDR1 and CDR2: LGHNA and YSLEER. This CDR3 contains 15 residues. Germline trimming cut 3 bases from V and 4 bases from J; bases unmatched to any gene: 2. The CDR3 bases are TGCGCCAGCAGCCAGACAGGGGTCGGGGCCAACGTCCTGACTTTC. Translating gives CASSQTGVGANVLTF.

CDR3 nucleotide sequence: TGTGCCAGCAGCCGAGACAGGGGGCGAGACGAAAAACTGTTTTTT. Residues: CASSRDRGRDEKLFF. The chain combines TRBV7-8 with TRBJ1-4; 10 bases agree with TRBD1. The CDR3 is made up of 15 amino acids. Germline V gene lookup returns CDR1 SGHVS and CDR2 FQNEAQ. Trimming took 5 bases from V and 8 from J; bases not matched to a gene: 8. Based on the CDR3 plus reference TRBV7-8 and TRBJ1-4, the full variable domain is GAGVSQSPRYKVAKRGQDVALRCDPISGHVSLFWYQQALGQGPEFLTYFQNEAQLDKSGLPSDRFFAERPEGSVSTLKIQRTQQEDSAVYLCASSRDRGRDEKLFFGSGTQLSVL.

J is TRBJ1-5 and V is TRBV10-3; D gene unclear. Germline loops: CDR1 ENHRY, CDR2 SYGVKD. The CDR3 is 14 residues long. V was cut by 6 bases and J by 2 bases, with 11 bases left in between. The CDR3: CAIRAAPGNQPQHF. CDR3 nucleotide sequence: TGTGCCATCAGGGCGGCCCCGGGCAATCAGCCCCAGCATTTT.

The chain is built from TRBV10-2 and TRBJ2-7; 7 nucleotides line up with TRBD2. The CDR3 totals 14 residues. V lost 3 bases, J lost 1 base, and 3 bases stayed unmatched. Germline assignment: CDR1 WSHSY and CDR2 SAAADI. The DNA of the CDR3 is TGCGCCAGCAGTGATGGGACTACATCCTACGAGCAGTACTTC. Its protein product is CASSDGTTSYEQYF.

V usage is TRBV10-1 and J usage is TRBJ2-3; 11 nucleotides align to TRBD2. The CDR3 is 16 amino acids. With V trimmed by 6 bases and J by 2 bases, 7 bases remained unmatched. Per the germline V gene, CDR1 is WNHNN and CDR2 is SYGVQD (reference sequence). As DNA, the CDR3 is TGCGCCAGCAGCCCGGTAGCGGGAGGGCCCACAGATACGCAGTATTTT. Protein: CASSPVAGGPTDTQYF.